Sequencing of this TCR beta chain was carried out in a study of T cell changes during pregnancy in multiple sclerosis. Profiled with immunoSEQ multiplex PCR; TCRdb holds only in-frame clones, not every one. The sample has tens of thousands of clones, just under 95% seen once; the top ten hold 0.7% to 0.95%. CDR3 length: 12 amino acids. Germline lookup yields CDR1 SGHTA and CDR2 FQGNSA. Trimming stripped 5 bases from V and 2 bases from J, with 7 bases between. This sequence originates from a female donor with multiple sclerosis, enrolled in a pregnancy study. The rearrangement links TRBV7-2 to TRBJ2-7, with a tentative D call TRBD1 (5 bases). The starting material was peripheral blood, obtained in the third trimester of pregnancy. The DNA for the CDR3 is TGTGCCAGCAGCCCGACAGCCTACGAGCAGTACTTC. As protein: CASSPTAYEQYF. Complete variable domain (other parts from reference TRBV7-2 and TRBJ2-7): GAGVSQSPSNKVTEKGKDVELRCDPISGHTALYWYRQSLGQGLEFLIYFQGNSAPDKSGLPSDRFSAERTGGSVSTLTIQRTQQEDSAVYLCASSPTAYEQYFGPGTRLTVT.